This section outlines one TCR beta chain sequence together with its context. Its target is not known. Researchers built TCR beta libraries using quantitative 5'-RACE with molecular barcodes. From the 5' RACE reads, TCRdb called clonotypes with MiXCR, one entry per CDR3 protein. The table has 750,000 to 850,000 distinct CDR3 sequences, about 10% seen once. This specimen comes from a study of CD8 T cells in ankylosing spondylitis. The study's findings and limits: Relatively scarce in peripheral blood, disease-linked clones were CD8+. Blood of patients with ankylosing spondylitis appeared to be characterized by a TCR beta motif of eight or nine highly homologous variants.

The V segment lost 6 bases and the J segment 7 bases; nucleotides outside the gene matches: 3. The CDR3 runs to 13 residues. Sample: blood, either unsorted or a sorted T cell fraction (not recorded which). This sequence was found in a male donor with ankylosing spondylitis. The rearrangement joins TRBV12-3 or TRBV12-4 to TRBJ2-4, with 10 bases identical to TRBD1. The CDR3 spells CASSQGQGNIQYF. DNA for the CDR3: TGTGCCAGCAGCCAGGGACAGGGGAACATTCAGTACTTC.